This T cell receptor (beta chain) emerged from a study of control samples from healthy donors and cancer patients. Profiled with immunoSEQ multiplex PCR; TCRdb holds only in-frame clones, not every one. The sample holds about 130,000 clones, 80% to 95% seen once. Input material: blood. The clonotype was recovered from a man between 18 and 29 years old in good health.

CDR3 residues: CASSASSLAVEQFF. CDR3 coding DNA: TGTGCCAGCAGTGCAAGCAGTCTTGCGGTGGAGCAGTTCTTC. The chain uses TRBV9 and TRBJ2-1; D not resolved. Germline V gene sequence: CDR1 SGDLS, CDR2 YYNGEE. The CDR3 contains 14 residues. The V gene lost 5 bases and the J gene lost 10 bases, with 19 bases spanning the gap. The full variable domain, with the rest looked up from reference TRBV9 and TRBJ2-1, is DSGVTQTPKHLITATGQRVTLRCSPRSGDLSVYWYQQSLDQGLQFLIQYYNGEERAKGNILERFSAQQFPDLHSELNLSSLELGDSALYFCASSASSLAVEQFFGPGTRLTVL.